The 28 T cell receptor beta chains below all came from one sample that was sequenced in a study of blood T cell repertoires in COVID-19. Data came from immunoSEQ multiplex PCR; TCRdb stores just in-frame clones and leaves some out. The table lists 80,000 or so clones, 70% to 90% of them singletons. The specimen was peripheral blood. The receptors were sampled from a human donor in a cohort sampled during active COVID-19.

This chain joins TRBV7-9 and TRBJ2-2; D might be TRBD2 (6 bases). This CDR3 has 16 amino acids. The germline gives CDR1 SEHNR, CDR2 FQNEAQ (reference sequence). The V gene lost 6 bases and the J gene lost 6 bases, with 20 bases spanning the gap. The CDR3 nucleotides read TGTGCCAGCAGGCCCAAGGGGACTTCCTTGGCCGGGGAGCTGTTTTTT. Translating it yields CASRPKGTSLAGELFF.

The genes are TRBV5-1 and TRBJ2-1; 14 bases line up with TRBD2. This CDR3 is 16 amino acids long. The germline CDR1 and CDR2 sequences are SGHRS and YFSETQ. V lost 0 bases, J lost 8 bases, and 4 bases stayed unmatched. Written as DNA, the CDR3 is TGCGCCAGCAGCTTGGGGGGACTAGCGGGAGTTGATGAGCAGTTCTTC. Protein sequence: CASSLGGLAGVDEQFF.

This clone was detected once. The rearrangement links TRBV28 to TRBJ1-2; D unclear. The CDR3 covers 12 residues. V was cut by 2 bases and J by 8 bases, with 9 bases left in between. The germline CDR1 and CDR2 sequences are MDHEN and SYDVKM. CDR3 in amino acids: CASSLSLRGYTF. The CDR3 DNA sequence: TGTGCCAGCAGTTTAAGTCTGCGGGGCTACACCTTC.

The rearrangement joins TRBV12-3 or TRBV12-4 to TRBJ1-1; the D gene is possibly TRBD1 (5 bases). The CDR3 is 13 residues long. V was clipped by 6 bases and J by 3 bases, with 11 bases between them. CDR3: CASRQTEYTEAFF. In DNA, the CDR3 is TGTGCCAGCAGGCAGACAGAATACACTGAAGCTTTCTTT.

V and J are TRBV2 and TRBJ2-3; possible D gene TRBD2, 5 bases. CDR1 and CDR2 from the germline V gene are SNHLY and FYNNEI. Deletions cut 7 bases from V and 4 bases from J, with 15 bases between. The CDR3 covers 14 residues. The CDR3 is CASKRERAADTQYF. The CDR3 DNA reads as TGTGCCAGCAAACGAGAGAGGGCGGCAGATACGCAGTATTTT.

The rearrangement uses TRBV5-6 and TRBJ2-2; 7 bases are a match to TRBD1. The germline V gene has CDR1 SGHDT and CDR2 YYEEEE. The CDR3 spans 16 residues. Trimming removed 0 bases from V and 2 bases from J; junction bases left unmatched: 4. CDR3: CASSLGAGGNTGELFF. For the CDR3, the DNA is TGTGCCAGCAGCTTGGGGGCAGGGGGAAACACCGGGGAGCTGTTTTTT.

The V call is TRBV18, the J call TRBJ1-1; tentatively, D is TRBD1 (5 bases). V gave up 5 bases and J gave up 4 bases, with 14 bases separating them. Germline V CDR1 and CDR2: KGHSH, LQKENI. This CDR3 contains 14 residues. The CDR3: CASSGRQTGTEAFF. CDR3 bases: TGTGCCAGCTCAGGCCGACAGACGGGCACTGAAGCTTTCTTT.

The table lists this clone with a few counts. This sequence joins TRBV5-1 and TRBJ2-7; 9 bases are shared with TRBD2. Trimming at V came to 1 base and at J to 3 bases, leaving 5 bases not matched to a gene. This CDR3 contains 15 residues. Germline V gene data show CDR1 as SGHRS and CDR2 as YFSETQ. As DNA, the CDR3 is TGCGCCAGCAGCTTGACCGCGGGAGGGGGCTACGAGCAGTACTTC. It is translated as CASSLTAGGGYEQYF. The whole variable domain, filled in from reference TRBV5-1 and TRBJ2-7, reads KAGVTQTPRYLIKTRGQQVTLSCSPISGHRSVSWYQQTPGQGLQFLFEYFSETQRNKGNFPGRFSGRQFSNSRSEMNVSTLELGDSALYLCASSLTAGGGYEQYFGPGTRLTVT.

V usage is TRBV15 and J usage is TRBJ1-1; no firm D call. With 0 bases removed from V and 8 bases from J, the gap between germline ends came to 16 bases. The CDR3 is 15 residues long. Per germline, CDR1 LNHNV and CDR2 YYDKDF (reference sequence). The DNA of the CDR3 is TGTGCCACCAGCAGAGATCTCGGGGAGATTTTAGAAGCTTTCTTT. Protein sequence: CATSRDLGEILEAFF.

The count of this clone is one. This sequence joins TRBV12-3 or TRBV12-4 and TRBJ1-2, with D uncertain. V dropped 5 bases and J dropped 7 bases, with 14 bases sitting between them. The CDR3 covers 13 residues. The CDR3 region is CASSLPRGSGYTF. The DNA for the CDR3 is TGTGCCAGCAGTCTCCCGCGTGGGAGTGGCTACACCTTC.

The chain joins TRBV28 to TRBJ1-2; D possibly corresponds to TRBD1 (6 bases). The germline V gene has CDR1 MDHEN and CDR2 SYDVKM. The CDR3 is 14 amino acids. Trimming took 1 base from V and 7 from J, leaving 13 bases between them. CDR3 bases: TGTGCCAGCAGTTTATCGACAGGATTAATTGGCTACACCTTC. Translated: CASSLSTGLIGYTF.

This chain connects TRBV29-1 to TRBJ2-7; 8 bases are a match to TRBD2. V lost 5 bases to trimming and J lost 0 bases; unmatched junction nucleotides: 9. This CDR3 is 15 amino acids long. The V gene's germline CDR1 is SQVTM and CDR2 ANQGSEA. As DNA, the CDR3 is TGCAGCGTTTCCGGACTAGCCGACAGCTCCTACGAGCAGTACTTC. It specifies CSVSGLADSSYEQYF.

The rearrangement links TRBV5-1 to TRBJ2-5; 8 bases line up with TRBD1. Germline CDR1 reads SGHRS; CDR2 reads YFSETQ. J was trimmed by 2 bases and V by 1 base; bases with no gene match: 4. CDR3 size: 15 residues. CDR3 coding DNA: TGCGCCAGCAGCTTGCAGGGGGCCTCTCAAGAGACCCAGTACTTC. It translates to CASSLQGASQETQYF.

This chain joins TRBV5-6 and TRBJ1-2, with TRBD1 matching 8 bases. The CDR3 covers 17 residues. Germline V lookup: CDR1 SGHDT, CDR2 YYEEEE. V gave up 0 bases and J gave up 0 bases; unmatched junction bases: 7. CDR3 sequence reads: CASSLALGQGTNYGYTF. The CDR3 DNA reads as TGTGCCAGCAGCTTGGCCCTTGGACAGGGAACTAACTATGGCTACACCTTC. Supplemented by reference TRBV5-6 and TRBJ1-2, the full variable domain reads DAGVTQSPTHLIKTRGQQVTLRCSPKSGHDTVSWYQQALGQGPQFIFQYYEEEERQRGNFPDRFSGHQFPNYSSELNVNALLLGDSALYLCASSLALGQGTNYGYTFGSGTRLTVV.

V and J are TRBV19 and TRBJ1-5; 7 positions match TRBD1. Per the germline V gene, CDR1 is LNHDA and CDR2 is SQIVND (reference sequence). This CDR3 is built from 16 residues. After removal of 5 bases from V and 0 bases from J, the junction contained 7 bases not matched to a gene. The CDR3: CASSAGTAGSNQPQHF. CDR3 nucleotides: TGTGCCAGTAGTGCCGGGACAGCGGGTAGCAATCAGCCCCAGCATTTT.

By proportion, this clone is medium-sized. The CDR3 loop reads CASSPGTGPSHEQYF. As DNA, the CDR3 is TGTGCCAGCAGTCCGGGGACAGGTCCATCCCACGAGCAGTACTTC. The chain combines TRBV27 with TRBJ2-7; 8 positions match TRBD1. Trimming removed 5 bases from V and 5 bases from J; junction bases left unmatched: 11. The CDR3 loop spans 15 amino acids. In germline, CDR1 is MNHEY, CDR2 SMNVEV (reference sequence).

The genes are TRBV3-1 (or the pseudogene TRBV3-2) and TRBJ2-3; D perhaps matches TRBD2 (6 bases). Germline V gives CDR1 LGHDT, CDR2 YNNKEL (reference sequence). Trimming removed 0 bases at V and 2 bases at J, with 12 bases between. This CDR3 region has 16 residues. The CDR3 DNA sequence: TGTGCCAGCAGCCAAGAATCCGAGCGGGTCACAGATACGCAGTATTTT. Translated, it gives CASSQESERVTDTQYF.

This chain connects TRBV27 to TRBJ2-2; 9 bases are shared with TRBD2. V gave up 5 bases and J gave up 5 bases; unmatched junction bases: 6. The germline V gene encodes CDR1 MNHEY and CDR2 SMNVEV (reference sequence). The CDR3 consists of 15 residues. The CDR3 DNA is TGTGCCAGCAGTCCGCTAGCGGGACGAACCGGGGAGCTGTTTTTT. As protein: CASSPLAGRTGELFF.

J is TRBJ1-1 and V is TRBV9; 7 nucleotides align to TRBD1. V was pared by 4 bases and J by 5 bases, with 11 bases of the junction left unmatched. The germline gives CDR1 SGDLS, CDR2 YYNGEE. This CDR3 has 15 amino acids. This CDR3 is CASSNDRLGQTEAFF. The CDR3 nucleotides are TGTGCCAGCAGCAACGACAGGTTGGGACAGACTGAAGCTTTCTTT.

For the CDR3, the DNA is TGCGCCAGCAGCCAAGGTCAGGGGGCGGGGTATGGCTACACCTTC. Its protein product is CASSQGQGAGYGYTF. The chain uses TRBV4-1 and TRBJ1-2; 8 nucleotides align to TRBD1. J gave up 5 bases and V 1 base, and 6 bases lay outside the gene matches. Looked up from germline, CDR1 is MGHRA and CDR2 is YSYEKL. CDR3 length: 15 amino acids.

This clone was seen a handful of times. This chain joins TRBV7-3 and TRBJ2-7; a possible D gene is TRBD1 (5 bases). Germline V gene data show CDR1 as SGHTA and CDR2 as FQGTGA. CDR3 length equals 15 residues. Trimming took 1 base from V and 5 from J, leaving 15 bases between them. As DNA, the CDR3 is TGTGCCAGCAGCTTAAGGGGCCAGGGTGCGCACGAGCAGTACTTC. Translation: CASSLRGQGAHEQYF. The full variable domain, completed using reference TRBV7-3 and TRBJ2-7, is GAGVSQTPSNKVTEKGKYVELRCDPISGHTALYWYRQSLGQGPEFLIYFQGTGAADDSGLPNDRFFAVRPEGSVSTLKIQRTERGDSAVYLCASSLRGQGAHEQYFGPGTRLTVT.

The CDR3 nucleotides are TGTGCCAGCTCACCCCGGGACAGGGTAAATCGCGAGCAGTACTTC. This translates into CASSPRDRVNREQYF. The chain recombines TRBV18 with TRBJ2-7; 9 bases align to TRBD1. This CDR3 has 15 amino acids. Trimming removed 3 bases from V and 6 bases from J; junction bases left unmatched: 9. Germline CDR1 reads KGHSH; CDR2 reads LQKENI.

V and J are TRBV7-3 and TRBJ2-7; tentatively, D is TRBD2 (5 bases). Trimming shortened V by 2 bases and J by 6 bases, and 14 bases separated the two germline ends. Germline V gene sequence: CDR1 SGHTA, CDR2 FQGTGA. The CDR3 loop spans 14 amino acids. In DNA, the CDR3 is TGTGCCAGCAGCTTATCCCAACTAGTCCGCGAGCAGTACTTC. Protein sequence: CASSLSQLVREQYF.

The chain is built from TRBV27 and TRBJ1-2; possible D gene TRBD1, 6 bases. V was trimmed by 3 bases and J by 4 bases, leaving 15 bases between them. Germline-derived CDR1 and CDR2 are MNHEY and SMNVEV (reference sequence). This CDR3 contains 15 residues. CDR3 sequence reads: CASSLEGTYVYGYTF. The CDR3 DNA follows: TGTGCCAGCAGTTTGGAAGGGACATATGTCTATGGCTACACCTTC.

The rearrangement joins TRBV27 to TRBJ1-1, with no clear D. V was shortened by 3 bases and J by 1 base, with 9 bases between the two germline ends. This CDR3 has 14 amino acids. The germline V gene encodes CDR1 MNHEY and CDR2 SMNVEV (reference sequence). The CDR3, as DNA: TGTGCCAGCAGTTTTGCCGGGAGGAACACTGAAGCTTTCTTT. This encodes CASSFAGRNTEAFF.

This clone has just one count. The chain combines TRBV24-1 with TRBJ1-4; 9 positions match TRBD1. Per germline, CDR1 KGHDR and CDR2 SFDVKD. This CDR3 comprises 16 residues. V shed 4 bases and J 5 bases; nucleotides not matched to a gene: 7. In DNA form, the CDR3 reads TGTGCCACCAGTGACACTCCCGGGACAGGGAATGAAAAACTGTTTTTT. Its protein product is CATSDTPGTGNEKLFF.

The rearrangement uses TRBV18 and TRBJ1-1; 7 bases match TRBD1. Trimming took 3 bases from V and 5 from J; bases not matched to a gene: 12. Germline values: CDR1 KGHSH, CDR2 LQKENI. CDR3 length equals 16 residues. The CDR3 protein is CASSPQTGSVGTEAFF. Written as DNA, the CDR3 is TGTGCCAGCTCACCGCAGACAGGGAGTGTGGGGACTGAAGCTTTCTTT.

The rearrangement links TRBV19 to TRBJ1-2; D uncertain. This CDR3 region has 14 residues. Trimming cost V 3 bases and J 3 bases, with 11 bases left between them. CDR1 and CDR2 from the germline V gene are LNHDA and SQIVND (reference sequence). Written as DNA, the CDR3 is TGTGCCAGTAGTATTGTCCCCCGGGACTATGGCTACACCTTC. As protein: CASSIVPRDYGYTF.